Sequencing of this T cell receptor beta chain was carried out in a study of blood T cell repertoires in COVID-19. Study background: Acute-phase and convalescent COVID-19 samples originated in the United States, Italy and Spain.

The CDR3 extends over 20 amino acids. Under the authors' procedure: Amplification of reference gene primers provided the estimated nucleated cell counts. The assay was immunoSEQ multiplex PCR, and TCRdb's table has in-frame clones only and misses some. The DNA gave D and trimming, while V, J and clone size come from that table. The sample carries more than 85,000 clones, about 87% recorded once. The material sequenced was peripheral blood. The TCR originated in a human donor with COVID-19, enrolled during active disease. The donor label of this sample is uncertain. The J gene is TRBJ2-2, the V gene TRBV1; TRBD2 is taken as the D call from the table, unchecked against the DNA. TRBV1 corresponds to a pseudogene. CDR3 sequence: CTSSQDEAGLAGANTGELFF. In DNA, the CDR3 is TGCACCAGCAGCCAAGATGAGGCGGGACTAGCGGGGGCGAACACCGGGGAGCTGTTTTTT.